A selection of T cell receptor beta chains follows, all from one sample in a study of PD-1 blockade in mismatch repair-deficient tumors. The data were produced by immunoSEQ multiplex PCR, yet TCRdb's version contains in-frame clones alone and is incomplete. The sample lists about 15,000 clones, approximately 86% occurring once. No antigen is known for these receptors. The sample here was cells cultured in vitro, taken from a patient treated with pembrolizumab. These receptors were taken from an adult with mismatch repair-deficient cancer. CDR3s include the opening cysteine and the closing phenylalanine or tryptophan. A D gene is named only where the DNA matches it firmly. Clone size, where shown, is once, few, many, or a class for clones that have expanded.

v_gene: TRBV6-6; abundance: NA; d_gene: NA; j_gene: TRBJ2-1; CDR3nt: TGTGCCAGCAGTTATCAGTACCCTGAGCAGTTCTTC; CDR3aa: CASSYQYPEQFF
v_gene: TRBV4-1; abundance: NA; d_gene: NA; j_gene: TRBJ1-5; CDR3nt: TGCGCCAGCAGCCAAGATCGGGGCAGGCCCCAGCATTTT; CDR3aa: CASSQDRGRPQHF
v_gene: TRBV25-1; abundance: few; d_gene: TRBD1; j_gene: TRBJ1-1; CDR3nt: TGTGCCAGCAGAAAACGATCAGGGGGCCAGTGGGCTGAAGCTTTCTTT; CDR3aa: CASRKRSGGQWAEAFF
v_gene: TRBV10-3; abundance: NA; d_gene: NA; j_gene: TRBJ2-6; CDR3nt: TGTGCCATCAGTGAGTTGGGGATCGGGGCCAACGTCCTGACTTTC; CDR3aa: CAISELGIGANVLTF
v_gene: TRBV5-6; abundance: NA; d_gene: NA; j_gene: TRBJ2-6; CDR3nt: TGTGCCAGCAGCTTGACGGGAGCTGGGGCCAACGTCCTGACTTTC; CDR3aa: CASSLTGAGANVLTF
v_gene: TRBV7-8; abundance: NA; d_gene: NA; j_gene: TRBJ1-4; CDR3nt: TGTGCCAGCAGCACATCCACAACTAATGAAAAACTGTTTTTT; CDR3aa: CASSTSTTNEKLFF
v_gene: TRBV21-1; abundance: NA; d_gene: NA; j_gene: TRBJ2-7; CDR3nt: TGTGCCAGGAGAGGGCGGTTCTACGAGCAGTACTTC; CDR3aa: CARRGRFYEQYF
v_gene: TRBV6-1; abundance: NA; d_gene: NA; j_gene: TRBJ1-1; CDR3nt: TGTGCCAGCAAGCGGGGAGGGTACACTGAAGCTTTCTTT; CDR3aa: CASKRGGYTEAFF
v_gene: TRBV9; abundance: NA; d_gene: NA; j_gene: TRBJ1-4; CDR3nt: TGTGCCAGCAGCGTAGCGGCGGACAGTAATGAAAAACTGTTTTTT; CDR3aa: CASSVAADSNEKLFF
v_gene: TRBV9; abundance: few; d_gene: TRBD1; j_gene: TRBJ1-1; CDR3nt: TGTGCCAGCAGCGCAGAACTACAGGGGAGAACTGAAGCTTTCTTT; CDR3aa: CASSAELQGRTEAFF
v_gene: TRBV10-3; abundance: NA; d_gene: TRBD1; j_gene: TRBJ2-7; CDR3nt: TGTGCCATCGGGAAGGGGGCTGGCGAGCAGTACTTC; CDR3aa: CAIGKGAGEQYF
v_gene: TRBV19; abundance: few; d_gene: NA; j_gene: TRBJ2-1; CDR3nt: TGTGCCAGTAGTACGGACTACCTGTACAATGAGCAGTTCTTC; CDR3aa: CASSTDYLYNEQFF
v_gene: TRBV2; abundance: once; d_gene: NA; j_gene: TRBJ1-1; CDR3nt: TGTGCCCACTTCCTGGACAGCCGCAGCATGAACACTGAAGCTTTCTTT; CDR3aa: CAHFLDSRSMNTEAFF
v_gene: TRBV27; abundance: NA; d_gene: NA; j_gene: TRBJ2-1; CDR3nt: TGTGCCAGCAGTTTACTTGGGCCTTCTTCCTACAATGAGCAGTTCTTC; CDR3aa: CASSLLGPSSYNEQFF
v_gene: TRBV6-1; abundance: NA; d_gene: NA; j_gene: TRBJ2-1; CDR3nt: TGTGCCAGCAGGGACATCTACAATGAGCAGTTCTTC; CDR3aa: CASRDIYNEQFF
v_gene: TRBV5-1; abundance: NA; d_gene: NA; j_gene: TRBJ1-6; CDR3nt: TGCGCCAGCAAAACAGGGTCTGAGAATAATTCACCCCTCCACTTT; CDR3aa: CASKTGSENNSPLHF
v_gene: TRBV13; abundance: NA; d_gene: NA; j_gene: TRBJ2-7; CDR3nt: TGTGCCAGCAGCTTACACCTCCGGGACACCACTTACGAGCAGTACTTC; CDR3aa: CASSLHLRDTTYEQYF
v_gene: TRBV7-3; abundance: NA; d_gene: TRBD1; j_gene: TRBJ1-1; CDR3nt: TGTGCCAGCAGCCCAGGGGGCGGTGTAGCTTTCTTT; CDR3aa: CASSPGGGVAFF
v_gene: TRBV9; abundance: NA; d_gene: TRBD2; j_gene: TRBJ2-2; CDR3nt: TGTGCCAGCAGCCCGCAGGGACTACTCGGGGCCGGGGAGCTGTTTTTT; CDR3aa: CASSPQGLLGAGELFF
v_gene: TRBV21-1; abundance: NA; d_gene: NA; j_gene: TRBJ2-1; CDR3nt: TGTGCCAGCAGCAAAGTCGTAGCGGGAGGGGTCAATGAGCAGTTCTTC; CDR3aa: CASSKVVAGGVNEQFF
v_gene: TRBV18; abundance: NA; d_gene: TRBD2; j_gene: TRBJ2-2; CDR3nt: TGTGCCAGCTCACCACGGAATAGCGGGGGACGGAGCACCGGGGAGCTGTTTTTT; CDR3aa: CASSPRNSGGRSTGELFF
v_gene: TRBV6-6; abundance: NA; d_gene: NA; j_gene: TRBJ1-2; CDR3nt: TGTGCCAGCAGTTACGGTGAGGGCTACACCTTC; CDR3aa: CASSYGEGYTF
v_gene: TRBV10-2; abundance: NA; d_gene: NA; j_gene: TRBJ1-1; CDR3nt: TGCGCCAGCAGTGAGAGGGTTGGGAACACTGAAGCTTTCTTT; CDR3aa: CASSERVGNTEAFF
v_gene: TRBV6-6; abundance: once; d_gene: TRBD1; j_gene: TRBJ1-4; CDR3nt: TGTGCCAGCAATCACCTCGGGACAGGGGAGGGTGAAAAACTGTTTTTT; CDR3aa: CASNHLGTGEGEKLFF
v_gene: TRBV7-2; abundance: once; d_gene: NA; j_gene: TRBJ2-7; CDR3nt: TGTGCCAGCAGCTTAGCGCCAGGCTACGAGCAGTACTTC; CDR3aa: CASSLAPGYEQYF
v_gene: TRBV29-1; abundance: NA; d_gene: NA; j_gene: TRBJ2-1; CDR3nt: TGCAGCGTTGAAGCCGGCGGATCCTACAATGAGCAGTTCTTC; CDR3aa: CSVEAGGSYNEQFF
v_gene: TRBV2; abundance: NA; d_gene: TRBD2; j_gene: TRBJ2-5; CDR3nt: TGTGCCAGCAGTGGAAAACTAGCGGGAGGTGGGGAGACCCAGTACTTC; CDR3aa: CASSGKLAGGGETQYF
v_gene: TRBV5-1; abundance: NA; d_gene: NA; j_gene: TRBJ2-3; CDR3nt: TGCGCCAGCAGACGGGAGAGCACAGATACGCAGTATTTT; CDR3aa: CASRRESTDTQYF
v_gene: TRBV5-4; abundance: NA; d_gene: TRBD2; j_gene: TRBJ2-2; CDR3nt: TGTGCCAGCAGCACCACCGGGACTAGCGGGAGGTCCGCCGGGGAGCTGTTTTTT; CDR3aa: CASSTTGTSGRSAGELFF
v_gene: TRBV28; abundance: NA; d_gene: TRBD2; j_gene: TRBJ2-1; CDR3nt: TGTGCCAGCAGTTTACTTTCGGGAGGACGGGCCAATGAGCAGTTCTTC; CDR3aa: CASSLLSGGRANEQFF
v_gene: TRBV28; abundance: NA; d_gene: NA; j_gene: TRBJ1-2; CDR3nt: TGTGCCAGCAGAGAACTGTTCTATGGCTACACCTTC; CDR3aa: CASRELFYGYTF
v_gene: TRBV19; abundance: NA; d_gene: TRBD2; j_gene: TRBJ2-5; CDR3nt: TGTGCCAGTAGTATTCTGAGAGCGGGGCCCCACAGGGAGACCCAGTACTTC; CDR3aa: CASSILRAGPHRETQYF
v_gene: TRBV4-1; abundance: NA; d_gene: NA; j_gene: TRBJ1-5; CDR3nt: TGCGCCAGCAGCCAAGATCGGGGGGTTAAAGCCCAGCATTTT; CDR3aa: CASSQDRGVKAQHF
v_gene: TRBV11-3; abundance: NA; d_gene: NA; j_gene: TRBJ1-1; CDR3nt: TGTGCCAGCAGCCCCCCGCGGCCGGGGGCTGAAGCTTTCTTT; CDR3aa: CASSPPRPGAEAFF
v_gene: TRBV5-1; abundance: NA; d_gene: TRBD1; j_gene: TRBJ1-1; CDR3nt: TGCGCCAGCAGCGGACAGGGGAGGGACACTGAAGCTTTCTTT; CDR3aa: CASSGQGRDTEAFF
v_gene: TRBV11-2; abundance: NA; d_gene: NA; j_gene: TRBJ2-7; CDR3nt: TGTGCCAGCAGCGGCGCCCACGAGCAGTACTTC; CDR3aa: CASSGAHEQYF